This T cell receptor beta chain was obtained from a study of post-analysis software for immune sequencing data. Across the whole study: Relapsing-remitting, secondary progressive and progressive-relapsing forms of multiple sclerosis all featured among disease courses.

CDR3 length: 14 amino acids. The V gene end was trimmed by 6 bases and the J gene end by 4 bases; junction bases not matched to a gene: 5. Regarding the study as a whole: Pronounced co-clustering by F measure was evident among identically batched samples. There were a few TRBV segments more frequent in patients than controls, and TRBV5-6, TRBV5-1 and TRBV20-1 were among them.

Unique molecular identifiers featured in each of the TCR beta cDNA libraries. The T cell input of roughly 0.85 to 11 million gave a few hundred thousand cDNA molecules. TCRdb independently ran MiXCR on the PCR reads; one entry per CDR3 protein. The data contain 500,000 to 600,000 distinct CDR3 sequences, roughly 45% of them singletons. Of note for this clonotype: Its antigen is undetermined.

The clonotype was recovered from a girl between 10 and 17 years old with multiple sclerosis. The rearrangement uses TRBV12-3 or TRBV12-4 and TRBJ1-4; 7 bases are shared with TRBD1. The sequencing sample was made of blood. CDR3 residues: CASSSGGRNEKLFF. The CDR3 coding sequence is TGTGCCAGCAGCTCAGGGGGTCGTAATGAAAAACTGTTTTTT.